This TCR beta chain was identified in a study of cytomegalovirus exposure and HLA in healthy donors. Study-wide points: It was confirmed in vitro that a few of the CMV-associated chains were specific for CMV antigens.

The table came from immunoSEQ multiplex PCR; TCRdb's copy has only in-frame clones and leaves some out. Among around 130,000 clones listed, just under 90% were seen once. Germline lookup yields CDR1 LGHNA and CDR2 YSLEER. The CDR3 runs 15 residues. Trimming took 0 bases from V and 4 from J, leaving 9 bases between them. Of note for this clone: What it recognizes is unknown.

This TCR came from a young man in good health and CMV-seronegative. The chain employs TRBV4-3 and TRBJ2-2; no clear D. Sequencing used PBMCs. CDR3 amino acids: CASSQEIQFTGELFF. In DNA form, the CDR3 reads TGCGCCAGCAGCCAAGAAATTCAATTCACCGGGGAGCTGTTTTTT.